The source of this TCR beta chain is a study of shared clonotypes between healthy human individuals. Turning to the study itself: Every donor yielded three CD4 naive, three CD4 memory, two CD8 naive and one CD8 memory plate.

Measured with immunoSEQ multiplex PCR; TCRdb has only the in-frame clones, and not every one. The data show about 2.5 million clones, less than 95% seen once. Input material: naive CD4+ T cells from PBMCs. Sample subset: CD45RA+ positively selected. The sequence came from a man between 18 and 29 years old in good health. Some clones in this sample may be carry-over from other donors' samples.

The CDR3 protein is CASSGNRGNEKLFF. DNA of the CDR3: TGTGCCAGCAGTGGAAACAGGGGAAATGAAAAACTGTTTTTT. V is TRBV2 and J is TRBJ1-4, with 7 bases fitting TRBD1. Germline V lookup: CDR1 SNHLY, CDR2 FYNNEI. This CDR3 is built from 14 residues. V lost 4 bases and J lost 5; bases outside the gene matches: 4.